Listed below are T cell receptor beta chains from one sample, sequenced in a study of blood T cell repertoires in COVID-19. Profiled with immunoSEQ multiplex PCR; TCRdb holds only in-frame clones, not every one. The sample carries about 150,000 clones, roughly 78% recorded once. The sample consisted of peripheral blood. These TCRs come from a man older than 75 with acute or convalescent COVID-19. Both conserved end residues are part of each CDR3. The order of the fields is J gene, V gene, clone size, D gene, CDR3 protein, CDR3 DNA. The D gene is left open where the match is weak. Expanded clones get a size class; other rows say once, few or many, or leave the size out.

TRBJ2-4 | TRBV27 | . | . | CASRGSLAKNIQYF | TGTGCCAGCAGAGGGAGTCTAGCCAAAAACATTCAGTACTTC
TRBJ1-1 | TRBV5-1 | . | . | CASSLEGRGTEAFF | TGCGCCAGCAGCTTGGAGGGGAGGGGCACTGAAGCTTTCTTT
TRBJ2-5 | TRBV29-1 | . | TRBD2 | CSVRRTSGDETQYF | TGCAGCGTCCGAAGGACTAGCGGGGATGAGACCCAGTACTTC
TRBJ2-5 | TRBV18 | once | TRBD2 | CASSTTLAGYQETQYF | TGTGCCAGCTCAACGACTCTAGCGGGGTACCAAGAGACCCAGTACTTC
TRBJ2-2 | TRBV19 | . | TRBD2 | CASSSGGDTGELFF | TGTGCCAGTAGTAGCGGGGGGGACACCGGGGAGCTGTTTTTT
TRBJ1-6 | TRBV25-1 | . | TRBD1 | CASAGTGNSPLHF | TGTGCCAGCGCCGGGACAGGGAATTCACCCCTCCACTTT
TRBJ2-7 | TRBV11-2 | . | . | CASSAGQMLTSSYYEQYF | TGTGCCAGCAGCGCGGGACAGATGCTAACTTCAAGTTACTACGAGCAGTACTTC
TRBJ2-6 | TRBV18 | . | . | CASSPTPTGFSGANVLTF | TGTGCCAGCTCACCTACCCCAACAGGGTTCTCTGGGGCCAACGTCCTGACTTTC
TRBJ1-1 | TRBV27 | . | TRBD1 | CASSRAGQLNTEAFF | TGTGCCAGCAGCCGTGCGGGACAGTTGAACACTGAAGCTTTCTTT
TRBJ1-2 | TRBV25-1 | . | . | CASSTPSAGDYGYTF | TGTGCCAGCAGTACACCATCGGCAGGCGACTATGGCTACACCTTC
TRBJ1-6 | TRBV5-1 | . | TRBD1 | CASSLGTGVFALHF | TGCGCCAGCAGCTTGGGGACAGGGGTATTTGCCCTCCACTTT
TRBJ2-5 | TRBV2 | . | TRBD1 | CASSLRPTGGQETQYF | TGTGCCAGCAGCCTTCGACCTACAGGGGGCCAAGAGACCCAGTACTTC
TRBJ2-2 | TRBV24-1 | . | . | CATSDMGSGELFF | TGTGCCACCAGTGATATGGGGAGCGGGGAGCTGTTTTTT
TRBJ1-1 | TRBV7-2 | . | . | CASSKRRGITEAFF | TGTGCCAGCAGCAAACGTCGGGGGATCACTGAAGCTTTCTTT
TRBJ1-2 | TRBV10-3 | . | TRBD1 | CAASAQGAIGYTF | TGTGCCGCATCCGCCCAGGGGGCAATTGGCTACACCTTC
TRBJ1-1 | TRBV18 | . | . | CASSPNRRDTEAFF | TGTGCCAGCTCACCAAACAGGAGGGACACTGAAGCTTTCTTT
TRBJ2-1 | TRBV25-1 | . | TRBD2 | CASSEISGGDYNEQFF | TGTGCCAGCAGTGAGATTAGCGGGGGGGACTACAATGAGCAGTTCTTC
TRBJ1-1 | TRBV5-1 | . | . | CASSLRMNTEAFF | TGCGCCAGCAGCCTTAGAATGAACACTGAAGCTTTCTTT
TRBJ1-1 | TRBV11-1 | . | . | CASSSLLRGGGTEAFF | TGTGCCAGCAGTTCCCTTTTGCGTGGGGGGGGGACTGAAGCTTTCTTT
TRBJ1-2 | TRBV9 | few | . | CASSGETGNNYGYTF | TGTGCCAGCAGCGGAGAAACAGGGAATAACTATGGCTACACCTTC
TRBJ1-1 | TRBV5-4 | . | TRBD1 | CASLDRGQVLGTEAFF | TGTGCCTCATTAGACAGGGGGCAGGTTTTGGGCACTGAAGCTTTCTTT
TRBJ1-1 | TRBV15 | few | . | CATSRGRMNTEAFF | TGTGCCACCAGCAGAGGGCGGATGAACACTGAAGCTTTCTTT
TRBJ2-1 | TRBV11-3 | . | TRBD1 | CASSFRGQGIHEQFF | TGTGCCAGCAGCTTTAGAGGACAGGGGATCCATGAGCAGTTCTTC
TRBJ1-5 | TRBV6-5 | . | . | CASSSLMGADQPQHF | TGTGCCAGCAGCTCCCTGATGGGGGCGGATCAGCCCCAGCATTTT
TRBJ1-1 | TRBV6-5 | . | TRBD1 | CASSYGQGNTEAFF | TGTGCCAGCAGTTATGGACAGGGGAACACTGAAGCTTTCTTT
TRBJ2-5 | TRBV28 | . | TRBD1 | CASSSSGTGVQETQYF | TGTGCCAGCAGTTCCTCCGGGACAGGGGTCCAAGAGACCCAGTACTTC
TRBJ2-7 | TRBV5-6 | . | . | CASNPLRTGNEQYF | TGTGCCAGCAACCCACTTAGGACTGGAAACGAGCAGTACTTC
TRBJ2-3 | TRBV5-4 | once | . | CASSLAGTSTDTQYF | TGTGCCAGCAGCTTGGCAGGGACTAGCACAGATACGCAGTATTTT
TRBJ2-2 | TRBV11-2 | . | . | CASRLYTGYTGELFF | TGTGCCAGCAGACTCTATACAGGGTACACCGGGGAGCTGTTTTTT
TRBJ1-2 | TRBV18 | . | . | CASSPTENYGYTF | TGTGCCAGCTCACCGACAGAGAACTATGGCTACACCTTC
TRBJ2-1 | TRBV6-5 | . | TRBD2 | CASRSSGEGEQFF | TGTGCCAGCAGGTCTAGCGGGGAAGGGGAGCAGTTCTTC
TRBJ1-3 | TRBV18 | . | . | CASSPQATSSGNTIYF | TGTGCCAGCTCACCACAAGCGACGAGCTCTGGAAACACCATATATTTT
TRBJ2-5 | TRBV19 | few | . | CASSQQVRQETQYF | TGTGCCAGTAGTCAACAGGTCCGCCAAGAGACCCAGTACTTC
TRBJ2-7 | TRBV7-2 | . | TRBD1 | CASSQNQGDTYEQYF | TGTGCCAGCAGCCAAAATCAGGGGGACACCTACGAGCAGTACTTC
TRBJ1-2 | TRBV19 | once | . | CASTRDIPYGYTF | TGTGCCAGTACCCGGGACATTCCCTATGGCTACACCTTC